This entry lists 30 T cell receptor beta chains sequenced from one sample in a study of response to subunit inactivated influenza vaccine. One entry per CDR3 protein, called by TCRdb with MiXCR from the RT-PCR reads. The sample lists fewer than 550,000 distinct CDR3 sequences, roughly 23% occurring once. The material sequenced was CD4+ T cells sorted from PBMCs, taken 5 to 6 days after vaccination. The receptors were gathered from a man aged 50 or older who received an inactivated influenza vaccine.

The chain is built from TRBV6-5 and TRBJ1-2; 8 bases match TRBD1. The V gene's germline CDR1 is MNHEY and CDR2 SVGAGI. The CDR3 sequence is 18 residues long. With 0 bases clipped from V and 4 bases from J, the junction kept 13 bases outside the gene matches. CDR3 coding DNA: TGTGCCAGCAGTTACTCCCTGGCCTCAACAGGGGGTGGCTATGGCTACACCTTC. It specifies CASSYSLASTGGGYGYTF.

The chain has TRBV11-2 and TRBJ2-1; D remains unclear. The germline V and J ends were trimmed by 3 bases and 4 bases, with 16 bases remaining between them. The germline V gene has CDR1 SGHAT and CDR2 FQNNGV. The CDR3 runs to 16 residues. CDR3 region: CASSFPRAGWYNEQFF. The CDR3 DNA reads as TGTGCCAGCAGCTTCCCACGGGCCGGGTGGTACAATGAGCAGTTCTTC.

The chain combines TRBV20-1 with TRBJ2-3; tentatively, D is TRBD1 or TRBD2 (5 bases each). The CDR3 length is 12 residues. The germline CDR1 and CDR2 sequences are DFQATT and SNEGSKA (reference sequence). Trimming left V 3 bases short and J 6 bases short, with 10 bases between. The CDR3 DNA reads TGCAGTGCTAGTAACGAGGGGGATACGCAGTATTTT. Translating it yields CSASNEGDTQYF.

This clonotype has only a few counts. This rearrangement joins TRBV5-5 to TRBJ2-1, with D possibly TRBD2 on 6 matching bases. The CDR3 contains 15 residues. The germline V and J ends were trimmed by 2 bases and 6 bases, with 15 bases remaining between them. In germline, CDR1 is SGHKS, CDR2 YYEKEE (reference sequence). The CDR3 bases are TGTGCCAGCAGCTTTTGGAGGGGCCTAGGCAATGAGCAGTTCTTC. This sequence encodes CASSFWRGLGNEQFF. The full variable domain, with the rest looked up from reference TRBV5-5 and TRBJ2-1, is DAGVTQSPTHLIKTRGQQVTLRCSPISGHKSVSWYQQVLGQGPQFIFQYYEKEERGRGNFPDRFSARQFPNYSSELNVNALLLGDSALYLCASSFWRGLGNEQFFGPGTRLTVL.

In its sample, this clonotype was seen a few times. The chain joins TRBV20-1 to TRBJ2-5; perhaps TRBD2 as D (7 bases). Germline V gene sequence: CDR1 DFQATT, CDR2 SNEGSKA (reference sequence). Trimming left V 3 bases short and J 2 bases short, with 16 bases between. CDR3 size: 15 residues. The CDR3 protein is CSASIGGGLQETQYF. In DNA, the CDR3 is TGCAGTGCTAGTATTGGCGGGGGCCTACAAGAGACCCAGTACTTC.

The chain has TRBV7-2 and TRBJ2-4; possible D gene TRBD2, 6 bases. Germline V gives CDR1 SGHTA, CDR2 FQGNSA. CDR3 size: 14 residues. Trimming took off 0 bases at V and 10 bases at J, with 13 bases between the two ends. For the CDR3, the DNA is TGTGCCAGCAGCTTAGCTGGGGGGTCCGTAATTCAGTACTTC. This encodes CASSLAGGSVIQYF. The whole variable domain, remainder taken from reference TRBV7-2 and TRBJ2-4, is GAGVSQSPSNKVTEKGKDVELRCDPISGHTALYWYRQSLGQGLEFLIYFQGNSAPDKSGLPSDRFSAERTGGSVSTLTIQRTQQEDSAVYLCASSLAGGSVIQYFGAGTRLSVL.

The sample holds a few counts of this clonotype. The chain carries TRBV5-1 and TRBJ2-7, with 9 bases matching TRBD1. CDR1 is SGHRS, CDR2 YFSETQ, per germline. The CDR3 runs to 15 residues. Trimming took 4 bases from V and 2 from J; bases not matched to a gene: 7. CDR3 protein: CASSPGTGRTYEQYF. Here the CDR3 DNA reads TGCGCCAGCAGCCCTGGGACAGGGAGAACCTACGAGCAGTACTTC. The full variable domain, rest sourced from reference TRBV5-1 and TRBJ2-7, is KAGVTQTPRYLIKTRGQQVTLSCSPISGHRSVSWYQQTPGQGLQFLFEYFSETQRNKGNFPGRFSGRQFSNSRSEMNVSTLELGDSALYLCASSPGTGRTYEQYFGPGTRLTVT.

This clonotype was picked up a small number of times. This rearrangement joins TRBV5-1 to TRBJ2-3; a weak D match, TRBD2 (6 bases). This CDR3 region has 15 residues. Trimming left V 5 bases short and J 10 bases short, with 23 bases between. Germline CDR1 reads SGHRS; CDR2 reads YFSETQ. The CDR3 sequence is CASRATGTAGLPQYF. CDR3 DNA: TGCGCCAGCAGGGCGACTGGGACTGCTGGTTTGCCGCAGTATTTT.

The chain has TRBV7-2 and TRBJ1-6; D gene ambiguous. The CDR3 loop spans 14 amino acids. Germline V CDR1 and CDR2: SGHTA, FQGNSA. V was trimmed by 1 base and J by 7 bases, leaving 8 bases between them. CDR3 in amino acids: CASSLGGGNSPLHF. The CDR3 bases are TGTGCCAGCAGCTTAGGAGGTGGGAATTCACCCCTCCACTTT.

This clonotype was seen more than once but under ten times. V and J are TRBV4-3 and TRBJ2-3; D is possibly TRBD1 or TRBD2 (6 bases each). The CDR3 loop spans 18 amino acids. Germline-derived CDR1 and CDR2 are LGHNA and YSLEER. The V gene lost 4 bases and the J gene lost 6 bases, with 26 bases spanning the gap. CDR3 protein: CASSRKLSWDTGTDTQYF. The CDR3 DNA reads TGCGCCAGCAGCCGCAAACTAAGCTGGGACACCGGGACTGATACGCAGTATTTT.

J is TRBJ2-1 and V is TRBV4-2, with a tentative D call TRBD1 (5 bases). Germline-derived CDR1 and CDR2 are LGHNA and YNFKEQ. The CDR3 runs 17 residues. Trimming removed 2 bases from V and 0 bases from J, with 14 bases in between. In DNA form, the CDR3 reads TGTGCCAGCAGCCAACAAACAGGCTATAGCTCCTACAATGAGCAGTTCTTC. Amino acids: CASSQQTGYSSYNEQFF.

The chain couples TRBV12-3 or TRBV12-4 to TRBJ2-6; D ambiguous. The CDR3 consists of 16 residues. The ends were cut back, 5 bases at V and 0 bases at J, with 11 bases in the middle. CDR3 in DNA: TGTGCCAGCAGTCCCGTTCAGTTCTCTGGGGCCAACGTCCTGACTTTC. Translated, it gives CASSPVQFSGANVLTF.

This clonotype came up a few times. This chain links TRBV20-1 with TRBJ2-1; perhaps TRBD2 as D (6 bases). Trimming removed 0 bases at V and 6 bases at J, with 12 bases between. Germline-derived CDR1 and CDR2 are DFQATT and SNEGSKA (reference sequence). The CDR3 length is 14 residues. The CDR3 DNA reads as TGCAGTGCTAGAGATGGAGGGCCCGGCAATGAGCAGTTCTTC. The encoded protein is CSARDGGPGNEQFF.

This clonotype occurred a few times. The rearrangement links TRBV5-1 to TRBJ2-5; D is unresolved. V lost 4 bases and J lost 6, with 7 bases in between. Germline CDR1 reads SGHRS; CDR2 reads YFSETQ. This CDR3 is built from 11 residues. CDR3 coding DNA: TGCGCCAGCAGCCCAGACAAGACCCAGTACTTC. Translation gives CASSPDKTQYF.

The rearrangement links TRBV6-1 to TRBJ1-2, with TRBD1 as a possible D gene (5 bases). Between the trimmed V and J ends, which lost 4 bases and 2 bases, there was a span of 17 bases. The CDR3 has 16 residues. Germline-derived CDR1 and CDR2 are MNHNS and SASEGT. The CDR3: CASSGKGVNRNYGYTF. The CDR3 bases are TGTGCCAGCAGTGGAAAAGGGGTAAATAGGAACTATGGCTACACCTTC.

V and J are TRBV4-3 and TRBJ2-7; D assignment may be TRBD1 or TRBD2 (5 bases each). Trimming left V 2 bases short and J 7 bases short, with 15 bases between. This CDR3 contains 14 residues. Germline assignment: CDR1 LGHNA and CDR2 YSLEER. CDR3 nucleotides: TGCGCCAGCAGCCAAAACAGGTACGGGATGGAGCAGTACTTC. Protein sequence: CASSQNRYGMEQYF.

Only a few counts were recorded for this clonotype. The chain uses TRBV6-2 or TRBV6-3 and TRBJ2-7; 7 bases map to TRBD2. Losses at the gene ends were 4 bases for V and 5 bases for J; bases not matched to a gene: 14. The CDR3 totals 16 residues. CDR1 and CDR2 from the germline V gene are MNHEY and SVGEGT. CDR3 sequence reads: CASSSLAATRPHEQYF. The CDR3 nucleotides read TGTGCCAGCAGTTCCCTAGCGGCAACTAGGCCCCACGAGCAGTACTTC.

The V call is TRBV29-1, the J call TRBJ2-1, with D possibly matching TRBD2 (7 bases). This CDR3 comprises 12 residues. The germline V gene encodes CDR1 SQVTM and CDR2 ANQGSEA. Between the trimmed V and J ends, which lost 4 bases and 11 bases, there was a span of 15 bases. The CDR3, as DNA: TGCAGCGTTGCGGGGGGCGGGGCCCAGCAGTTCTTC. As protein: CSVAGGGAQQFF.

This clonotype was detected only a few times. This chain links TRBV7-2 with TRBJ1-6; TRBD1 matches 7 bases. CDR3 size: 12 residues. Germline lookup yields CDR1 SGHTA and CDR2 FQGNSA. Trimming removed 5 bases from V and 10 bases from J; junction bases left unmatched: 2. CDR3 bases: TGTGCCAGCAGCCAGGGGGTATCACCCCTCCACTTT. Residues: CASSQGVSPLHF.

The rearrangement uses TRBV7-2 and TRBJ2-5, with D unclear. Trimming cost V 4 bases and J 2 bases, with 17 bases left between them. This CDR3 is built from 16 residues. The germline V gene encodes CDR1 SGHTA and CDR2 FQGNSA. CDR3 coding DNA: TGTGCCAGCAGCTCCTCGACATACAGTTTGCAAGAGACCCAGTACTTC. Amino acid sequence: CASSSSTYSLQETQYF. The variable domain in full, with the rest retrieved from reference TRBV7-2 and TRBJ2-5, is GAGVSQSPSNKVTEKGKDVELRCDPISGHTALYWYRQSLGQGLEFLIYFQGNSAPDKSGLPSDRFSAERTGGSVSTLTIQRTQQEDSAVYLCASSSSTYSLQETQYFGPGTRLLVL.

This chain uses TRBV24-1 with TRBJ2-1, with TRBD2 identical over 7 bases. Germline V CDR1 and CDR2: KGHDR, SFDVKD. With V trimmed by 1 base and J by 7 bases, 3 bases remained unmatched. This CDR3 contains 14 residues. The CDR3 nucleotides are TGTGCCACCAGTGATTTTTTGGGACTAAATGAGCAGTTCTTC. Its translation is CATSDFLGLNEQFF.

A few counts support this clonotype. The chain has TRBV6-2 or TRBV6-3 and TRBJ2-1, with D unclear. The CDR3 is 12 amino acids. Germline V CDR1 and CDR2: MNHEY, SVGEGT. V lost 5 bases to trimming and J lost 6 bases, with 8 bases between them. The CDR3 DNA reads as TGTGCCAGCAGTCCCCCCGCCAATGAGCAGTTCTTC. As protein: CASSPPANEQFF.

This clonotype was observed a few times. The genes are TRBV18 and TRBJ2-7, with 8 nucleotides matching TRBD1. The CDR3 consists of 16 residues. Germline values: CDR1 KGHSH, CDR2 LQKENI. The V gene end was trimmed by 4 bases and the J gene end by 6 bases; junction bases not matched to a gene: 14. CDR3 in amino acids: CASSRSRTGTFGEQYF. The CDR3 DNA reads TGTGCCAGCTCACGCTCACGGACAGGGACGTTCGGCGAGCAGTACTTC. The full variable domain, in which reference TRBV18 and TRBJ2-7 provide the parts outside the CDR3, is NAGVMQNPRHLVRRRGQEARLRCSPMKGHSHVYWYRQLPEEGLKFMVYLQKENIIDESGMPKERFSAEFPKEGPSILRIQQVVRGDSAAYFCASSRSRTGTFGEQYFGPGTRLTVT.

The chain links TRBV6-2 or TRBV6-3 to TRBJ2-7, with unresolved D. CDR1 and CDR2 from the germline V gene are MNHEY and SVGEGT. V lost 2 bases and J lost 0, with 8 bases in between. This CDR3 comprises 14 residues. Here the CDR3 DNA reads TGTGCCAGCAGTTACAGACGGACCTCCTACGAGCAGTACTTC. Encoded protein: CASSYRRTSYEQYF.

This clonotype was observed a handful of times. Here the CDR3 DNA reads TGTGCCAGCAGCTTCCGGGACAGCTACACTGAAGCTTTCTTT. Its protein is CASSFRDSYTEAFF. This chain connects TRBV5-5 to TRBJ1-1, with 7 bases matching TRBD1. The CDR3 has 14 residues. The J segment lost 3 bases and the V segment lost 2 bases, leaving 4 bases of the junction unmatched. Germline loops: CDR1 SGHKS, CDR2 YYEKEE (reference sequence).

This rearrangement joins TRBV6-4 to TRBJ2-3; 8 positions match TRBD2. J lost 6 bases, V lost 1 base, and 6 bases had no gene match. The CDR3 is made up of 15 amino acids. Germline assignment: CDR1 MRHNA and CDR2 SNTAGT. The CDR3 is CASSDFGGGSDTQYF. The CDR3 DNA reads as TGTGCCAGCAGTGACTTCGGGGGGGGCTCGGATACGCAGTATTTT.

This clonotype was counted only a few times. The chain combines TRBV7-2 with TRBJ1-2; 7 bases agree with TRBD1. Losses at the gene ends were 5 bases for V and 2 bases for J; bases not matched to a gene: 8. The V gene's germline CDR1 is SGHTA and CDR2 FQGNSA. The CDR3 sequence is 15 residues long. The CDR3 DNA is TGTGCCAGCAGCAACTCCGGGACAGTGAACTATGGCTACACCTTC. Residues: CASSNSGTVNYGYTF.

This clonotype was observed a few times. V gene TRBV12-3 or TRBV12-4 combines with J gene TRBJ2-5; D assignment may be TRBD1 or TRBD2 (6 bases each). This CDR3 has 15 amino acids. Trimming stripped 5 bases from V and 9 bases from J, with 22 bases between. CDR3 in DNA: TGTGCCAGCAGTCCTAACGCCCACGGGGGCGGGCCCCAGTACTTC. Protein product: CASSPNAHGGGPQYF.

This clonotype turned up a few times. The chain recombines TRBV10-3 with TRBJ1-5, with a weak D call TRBD1 (6 bases). Trimming left V 3 bases short and J 7 bases short, with 13 bases between. This CDR3 contains 14 residues. CDR1 is ENHRY, CDR2 SYGVKD, per germline. CDR3 coding DNA: TGTGCCATCAGTGAACAGGGACTCGACCAGCCCCAGCATTTT. Its translation: CAISEQGLDQPQHF.

The chain links TRBV20-1 to TRBJ2-7; D gene uncertain. The V end lost 3 bases, the J end lost 1 base, and 16 bases lay between the germline ends. The length of the CDR3 is 15 residues. Germline CDR1 DFQATT, CDR2 SNEGSKA (reference sequence). Written as DNA, the CDR3 is TGCAGTGCTAGTTTGCTCTCTCGGCGGTCCTACGAGCAGTACTTC. The encoded protein is CSASLLSRRSYEQYF.